The sequence of this T cell receptor (beta chain) was determined in a study of blood T cell repertoires in COVID-19. Study details: Donors in the United States, Italy and Spain gave samples during acute or convalescent COVID-19. The analysed material was cDNA or gDNA that came from T cells, B-cell-depleted T cells, or PBMCs.

Germline lookup yields CDR1 SNHLY and CDR2 FYNNEI. Trimming removed 4 bases from V and 2 bases from J; junction bases left unmatched: 2. This CDR3 is 14 amino acids long. Original handling: Cell counts per sample came from amplifying reference gene primers. Generated by immunoSEQ multiplex PCR, the TCRdb table keeps only in-frame clones and is missing some. V and J calls and clone size are given by that table; D and trimming were obtained from the DNA. The profile shows over 250,000 clones, roughly four fifths of them singletons. The clonotype was recovered from a woman in her fifties or sixties who had recovered from COVID-19. This chain uses TRBV2 with TRBJ1-2, with 9 bases lining up with TRBD1. The sequenced sample was peripheral blood. CDR3 sequence reads: CASSGDRVNYGYTF. The CDR3 DNA reads TGTGCCAGCAGTGGGGACAGGGTCAACTATGGCTACACCTTC.